The 25 T cell receptor beta chains given below trace back to one sample, sequenced in a study of T cell responses to AZD1222 COVID-19 vaccine. The assay was immunoSEQ multiplex PCR, and TCRdb's table has in-frame clones only and misses some. The sample has 85,000 to 130,000 clones; roughly 89% are singletons. The source was peripheral blood, collected on day 0 of AZD1222 vaccination. The receptor set was obtained from an adult in good health.

This rearrangement joins TRBV4-1 to TRBJ2-1; D ambiguous. Trimming removed 1 base at V and 0 bases at J, with 16 bases between. In germline, CDR1 is MGHRA, CDR2 YSYEKL. The CDR3 contains 18 residues. DNA for the CDR3: TGCGCCAGCAGCCAAGGGGTGGTTATGCTAAGCTCCTACAATGAGCAGTTCTTC. It specifies CASSQGVVMLSSYNEQFF.

The chain uses TRBV6-4 and TRBJ2-3; D uncertain. Germline V gene sequence: CDR1 MRHNA, CDR2 SNTAGT. Deletions cut 6 bases from V and 1 base from J, with 11 bases between. This CDR3 has 14 amino acids. The CDR3 region has the DNA TGTGCCAGCAGGAAATCCCGGGGCACAGATACGCAGTATTTT. Protein product: CASRKSRGTDTQYF.

The rearrangement uses TRBV10-3 and TRBJ1-1; 9 nucleotides align to TRBD1. The germline gives CDR1 ENHRY, CDR2 SYGVKD. V lost 2 bases and J lost 4; bases outside the gene matches: 2. CDR3 length equals 14 residues. CDR3 nucleotides: TGTGCCATCAGTGAGACAGGGGGCGGCACTGAAGCTTTCTTT. Amino acids: CAISETGGGTEAFF.

V is TRBV27 and J is TRBJ1-6; D ambiguous. This CDR3 has 13 amino acids. Trimming took off 3 bases at V and 6 bases at J, with 6 bases between the two ends. CDR1 and CDR2 from the germline V gene are MNHEY and SMNVEV (reference sequence). Here the CDR3 DNA reads TGTGCCAGCAGTTTCGGACTTAATTCACCCCTCCACTTT. It specifies CASSFGLNSPLHF.

The chain joins TRBV5-1 to TRBJ1-3, with D perhaps TRBD1 (6 bases). This CDR3 has 15 residues. Trimming took off 2 bases at V and 0 bases at J, with 9 bases between the two ends. CDR1 SGHRS and CDR2 YFSETQ come from the germline V gene. The CDR3: CASSLGGTSGNTIYF. The CDR3 DNA reads as TGCGCCAGCAGCTTAGGGGGTACCTCTGGAAACACCATATATTTT.

The genes are TRBV27 and TRBJ1-1, with 7 nucleotides matching TRBD1. The ends lost 2 bases at V and 1 base at J; junction bases unmatched: 4. The CDR3 is 15 amino acids. Germline CDR1 and CDR2: MNHEY and SMNVEV (reference sequence). The CDR3 DNA sequence: TGTGCCAGCAGTTTAAAAAGGACAGGGAACACTGAAGCTTTCTTT. This sequence encodes CASSLKRTGNTEAFF.

V gene TRBV21-1 combines with J gene TRBJ2-1; the table's D call, TRBD1, has no DNA check behind it. TRBV21-1 has pseudogene status. CDR3 length: 15 residues. CDR3 loop: CASSQSRDRVNEQFF. CDR3 in DNA: TGTGCCAGCAGCCAGTCGCGGGACAGGGTCAATGAGCAGTTCTTC.

This sequence joins TRBV6-5 and TRBJ2-1, with 10 bases identical to TRBD2. From germline, CDR1 is MNHEY and CDR2 SVGAGI. Germline trimming cut 6 bases from V and 5 bases from J; bases unmatched to any gene: 7. The CDR3 runs to 15 residues. This CDR3 is CASRFTSGTHNEQFF. The DNA for the CDR3 is TGTGCCAGCAGATTTACTAGCGGGACCCACAATGAGCAGTTCTTC.

CDR3 protein: CASSRTSPTDTQYF. The CDR3 region has the DNA TGTGCCAGCAGCAGGACTTCTCCCACAGATACGCAGTATTTT. The chain combines TRBV7-8 with TRBJ2-3, with TRBD2 as a possible D gene (5 bases). The CDR3 is made up of 14 amino acids. With 5 bases removed from V and 2 bases from J, the gap between germline ends came to 11 bases. The germline gives CDR1 SGHVS, CDR2 FQNEAQ. Complete variable domain (other parts from reference TRBV7-8 and TRBJ2-3): GAGVSQSPRYKVAKRGQDVALRCDPISGHVSLFWYQQALGQGPEFLTYFQNEAQLDKSGLPSDRFFAERPEGSVSTLKIQRTQQEDSAVYLCASSRTSPTDTQYFGPGTRLTVL.

The rearrangement uses TRBV27 and TRBJ1-2, with a tentative D call TRBD1 (6 bases). Germline CDR1 is MNHEY and CDR2 is SMNVEV (reference sequence). This CDR3 is 15 amino acids long. Deletions cut 8 bases from V and 7 bases from J, with 23 bases between. The DNA for the CDR3 is TGTGCCAGCGCCTTCACAGGGTCGGAATCTGGTGGCTACACCTTC. Translating gives CASAFTGSESGGYTF.

The rearrangement links TRBV6-6 to TRBJ2-3, with 11 bases lining up with TRBD2. After removal of 6 bases from V and 0 bases from J, the junction contained 17 bases not matched to a gene. The CDR3 is 20 amino acids. Germline-derived CDR1 and CDR2 are MNHNY and SVGAGI (reference sequence). The CDR3 loop reads CASSTGHLGTSGTSTDTQYF. CDR3 in DNA: TGTGCCAGCAGCACCGGGCACCTCGGGACTAGCGGCACTAGCACAGATACGCAGTATTTT.

V and J are TRBV28 and TRBJ1-4, with D perhaps TRBD1 (5 bases). This CDR3 is 15 amino acids long. Germline V lookup: CDR1 MDHEN, CDR2 SYDVKM. The ends were cut back, 6 bases at V and 4 bases at J, with 15 bases in the middle. The CDR3 is CASSSTGAINEKLFF. The CDR3 bases are TGTGCCAGCAGCTCAACCGGGGCCATTAATGAAAAACTGTTTTTT.

The genes are TRBV3-1 (or the pseudogene TRBV3-2) and TRBJ1-1; D is unresolved. Trimming removed 3 bases at V and 0 bases at J, with 5 bases between. This CDR3 spans 13 amino acids. CDR1 and CDR2 (germline): LGHDT, YNNKEL (reference sequence). This chain's CDR3 is CASSQAVNTEAFF. In nucleotides, the CDR3 is TGTGCCAGCAGCCAGGCCGTGAACACTGAAGCTTTCTTT.

The chain carries TRBV6-2 or TRBV6-3 and TRBJ2-7; perhaps D is TRBD1 or TRBD2 (5 bases each). The CDR3 is 14 residues long. V was shortened by 2 bases and J by 4 bases, with 12 bases between the two germline ends. Germline values: CDR1 MNHEY, CDR2 SVGEGT. CDR3 residues: CASSYKGRGYEQYF. The CDR3 DNA sequence: TGTGCCAGCAGTTACAAGGGACGAGGATACGAGCAGTACTTC.

The rearrangement links TRBV18 to TRBJ2-2; a weak D match, TRBD1 (6 bases). Germline values: CDR1 KGHSH, CDR2 LQKENI. The CDR3 has 14 amino acids. V was pared by 3 bases and J by 1 base, with 6 bases between. The CDR3 here is CASSPDRNTGELFF. CDR3 in DNA: TGTGCCAGCTCACCGGACAGGAACACCGGGGAGCTGTTTTTT.

V gene TRBV2 combines with J gene TRBJ2-1, with D possibly TRBD1 on 5 matching bases. This CDR3 contains 13 residues. CDR1 is SNHLY, CDR2 FYNNEI, per germline. V was cut by 7 bases and J by 5 bases, with 12 bases left in between. DNA for the CDR3: TGTGCCAGCAAGCAGGGTCCCGACAATGAGCAGTTCTTC. Its translation: CASKQGPDNEQFF.

This sequence joins TRBV19 and TRBJ1-2; TRBD1 is a possible D gene (5 bases). Germline V gene sequence: CDR1 LNHDA, CDR2 SQIVND (reference sequence). Trimming took off 9 bases at V and 8 bases at J, with 19 bases between the two ends. The CDR3 is 13 residues long. CDR3 amino acids: CASQRGASRGYTF. CDR3 bases: TGTGCCAGCCAGAGGGGAGCAAGTCGCGGCTACACCTTC.

The chain has TRBV6-4 and TRBJ1-6, with 7 positions matching TRBD1. CDR3 length: 13 residues. CDR1 and CDR2 from the germline V gene are MRHNA and SNTAGT. V was clipped by 3 bases and J by 10 bases; unmatched bases: 3. The CDR3 bases are TGTGCCAGCAGTGAGGCAGGGGGATCACCCCTCCACTTT. This sequence encodes CASSEAGGSPLHF.

The chain couples TRBV27 to TRBJ1-4; D is perhaps TRBD1 (6 bases). This CDR3 spans 14 amino acids. V dropped 3 bases and J dropped 8 bases, with 13 bases sitting between them. Germline lookup yields CDR1 MNHEY and CDR2 SMNVEV (reference sequence). The CDR3 nucleotides read TGTGCCAGCAGTTTCCAGGGGATGAAGGAAAAACTGTTTTTT. Translating it yields CASSFQGMKEKLFF.

The V call is TRBV7-9, the J call TRBJ1-1, with 8 positions matching TRBD1. Germline V lookup: CDR1 SEHNR, CDR2 FQNEAQ (reference sequence). CDR3 length equals 12 residues. V lost 5 bases and J lost 11; bases outside the gene matches: 7. In DNA form, the CDR3 reads TGTGCCAGCAGCCCAGAGGACAGGGATGCTTTCTTT. It translates to CASSPEDRDAFF.

The chain joins TRBV6-5 to TRBJ1-2; a weak D match, TRBD1 (5 bases). The CDR3 runs to 16 residues. Germline V lookup: CDR1 MNHEY, CDR2 SVGAGI. Trimming pared 2 bases from V and 1 base from J, leaving 14 bases between. In nucleotides, the CDR3 is TGTGCCAGCAGTTACATGGCAGGGCCACGTAACTATGGCTACACCTTC. This codes for CASSYMAGPRNYGYTF.

The count of this clone is one. The chain couples TRBV5-1 to TRBJ2-7; no reliable D call. Germline V gene sequence: CDR1 SGHRS, CDR2 YFSETQ. The CDR3 is 13 residues long. V lost 4 bases, J lost 6 bases, and 14 bases lay in between. This CDR3 reads CASSDLALGEQYF. CDR3 bases: TGCGCCAGCAGCGACTTGGCCTTGGGCGAGCAGTACTTC. The complete variable domain, with remaining parts taken from reference TRBV5-1 and TRBJ2-7, reads KAGVTQTPRYLIKTRGQQVTLSCSPISGHRSVSWYQQTPGQGLQFLFEYFSETQRNKGNFPGRFSGRQFSNSRSEMNVSTLELGDSALYLCASSDLALGEQYFGPGTRLTVT.

The chain is built from TRBV5-5 and TRBJ1-4; possibly TRBD1 for D (5 bases). The CDR3 has 15 amino acids. Trimming took 0 bases from V and 7 from J, leaving 13 bases between them. Germline V CDR1 and CDR2: SGHKS, YYEKEE (reference sequence). In DNA, the CDR3 is TGTGCCAGCAGCTTGGAGCAGGGCGGGGGTGAAAAACTGTTTTTT. This codes for CASSLEQGGGEKLFF.

This chain uses TRBV2 with TRBJ1-2; D perhaps matches TRBD1 (6 bases). The CDR3 is 14 amino acids. In germline, CDR1 is SNHLY, CDR2 FYNNEI. The V end was cut by 4 bases, the J end by 1 base, with 10 bases between. The CDR3 sequence: CASSGWTVNYGYTF. Written as DNA, the CDR3 is TGTGCCAGCAGTGGGTGGACAGTTAACTATGGCTACACCTTC.

This chain joins TRBV4-1 and TRBJ2-7; no definite D call. Germline V gives CDR1 MGHRA, CDR2 YSYEKL. The length of the CDR3 is 14 residues. With 4 bases removed from V and 7 bases from J, the gap between germline ends came to 17 bases. In DNA form, the CDR3 reads TGCGCCAGCAGCCTCTCGCTCGGTGGAGTAGAGCAGTACTTC. Its protein product is CASSLSLGGVEQYF.